This is a list of T cell receptor beta chains from one sample in a study of regulatory T cells in long-lasting Graves disease. TCRdb used MiXCR to reprocess the multiplex PCR reads, holding one entry per CDR3 protein. Of hundreds of thousands of distinct CDR3 sequences listed, around 15% were seen once; the top ten hold roughly 25%. These data are also associated with another study on T cells in Graves' hyperthyroidism and ophthalmopathy.

The sequences come from peripheral blood mononuclear cells (PBMCs), collected at new diagnosis, from a patient treated with antithyroid drugs. These receptors were obtained from a middle-aged woman with Graves disease. Both conserved end residues are part of each CDR3. The order of the fields is J gene, V gene, clone size, D gene, CDR3 protein, CDR3 DNA. A D gene is named only where the DNA matches it firmly. Only part of the rows carry a size: once, few, many, or a class if the clone is expanded.

TRBJ2-3,TRBV4-1,.,.,CASSLGDSADTQYF,TGCGCCAGCAGCCTCGGGGACTCCGCAGATACGCAGTATTTT
TRBJ2-3,TRBV20-1,many,.,CSAAQGADTQYF,TGCAGTGCCGCACAGGGTGCGGATACGCAGTATTTT
TRBJ1-1,TRBV5-1,many,.,CASSFTAGPEAFF,TGCGCCAGCAGCTTCACGGCAGGGCCTGAAGCTTTCTTT
TRBJ2-2,TRBV7-3,.,.,CASSLQGLSDGELFF,TGTGCCAGCAGCCTACAGGGACTATCCGACGGGGAGCTGTTTTTT
TRBJ1-3,TRBV11-2,many,.,CASSFPGNTIYF,TGTGCCAGCAGCTTTCCTGGAAACACCATATATTTT
TRBJ1-2,TRBV15,.,.,CATSDAGFYGYTF,TGTGCCACCAGCGACGCAGGGTTCTATGGCTACACCTTC
TRBJ1-6,TRBV20-1,.,.,CSAVPGGSSYNSPLHF,TGCAGTGCCGTGCCCGGGGGTTCCTCCTATAATTCACCCCTCCACTTT
TRBJ2-3,TRBV20-1,few,.,CSAKRGGGTDMQYF,TGCAGTGCTAAAAGGGGGGGAGGCACAGATATGCAGTATTTT
TRBJ2-7,TRBV11-2,many,TRBD1,CASSPGGDRLYEQYF,TGTGCCAGCAGCCCCGGAGGGGACAGGCTCTACGAGCAGTACTTC
TRBJ2-7,TRBV11-2,many,.,CASSLAHKILF,TGTGCCAGCAGCTTAGCACACAAGATCCTCTTC
TRBJ2-5,TRBV6-1,many,TRBD1,CASIPGRGTGWKTQYF,TGTGCCAGCATCCCGGGTAGAGGGACAGGCTGGAAGACCCAGTACTTC
TRBJ1-5,TRBV4-1,.,TRBD1,CASSQPGQINQPQHF,TGCGCCAGCAGCCAGCCGGGACAGATCAATCAGCCCCAGCATTTT
TRBJ1-1,TRBV5-1,few,.,CASSFVSLGGTEAFF,TGCGCCAGCAGTTTTGTGTCTTTGGGGGGGACTGAAGCTTTCTTT
TRBJ1-1,TRBV30,many,TRBD1,CAWSVEGATEAFF,TGTGCCTGGAGTGTGGAGGGGGCGACTGAAGCTTTCTTT
TRBJ2-5,TRBV13,.,TRBD2,CASSLVSGGLETQYF,TGTGCCAGCAGCTTAGTGTCGGGGGGTTTGGAGACCCAGTACTTC
TRBJ2-1,TRBV4-2,many,.,CASSQDIGRDNEQFF,TGTGCCAGCAGCCAAGATATCGGCAGGGATAATGAGCAGTTCTTC
TRBJ2-2,TRBV2,many,TRBD2,CASTQLAGARNTGELFF,TGTGCCAGCACTCAACTAGCGGGGGCCCGGAACACCGGGGAGCTGTTTTTT
TRBJ2-5,TRBV20-1,.,.,CSARDLSKETQYF,TGCAGTGCTAGAGATTTGAGTAAAGAGACCCAGTACTTC
TRBJ1-4,TRBV7-9,few,.,CASSLSKDRGVEKLFF,TGTGCCAGCAGCTTATCAAAGGACCGCGGAGTGGAGAAACTGTTTTTT
TRBJ2-5,TRBV6-1,many,TRBD2,CASRGGLAEGTQYF,TGTGCCAGCAGGGGGGGACTAGCGGAGGGGACCCAGTACTTC
TRBJ2-1,TRBV7-3,.,.,CASSLASRGQFF,TGTGCCAGCAGCTTAGCGAGCAGAGGGCAGTTCTTC
TRBJ2-2,TRBV10-1,few,.,CASSEIRRDSVFF,TGCGCCAGCAGTGAGATTCGGAGGGATTCGGTGTTTTTT